The present TCR beta chain was sequenced within a study of cytomegalovirus exposure and HLA in healthy donors. The PCR used 60 Vbeta and 13 Jbeta primers. Method: immunoSEQ multiplex PCR; TCRdb's copy keeps in-frame clones and lacks some. The table records 310,000 or so clones, approximately 90% of them present only once. V lost 0 bases, J lost 4 bases, and 3 bases stayed unmatched. The CDR3 is made up of 16 amino acids. The germline gives CDR1 SGDLS, CDR2 YYNGEE. The material sequenced was PBMCs. The chain links TRBV9 to TRBJ2-3, with 12 bases matching TRBD2. The clonotype was recovered from a young woman in good health and CMV-seronegative. The CDR3, as DNA: TGTGCCAGCAGCGTAGGGTCTAGCGGGGGGGCAGATACGCAGTATTTT. It codes for CASSVGSSGGADTQYF.